This TCR beta chain is drawn from a study of blood T cell repertoires in COVID-19. Study-level information: The analysed material was cDNA or gDNA that came from T cells, B-cell-depleted T cells, or PBMCs.

The CDR3 loop spans 15 amino acids. Germline trimming cut 4 bases from V and 5 bases from J; bases unmatched to any gene: 10. Germline values: CDR1 SGHNT, CDR2 YYREEE (reference sequence). Enrollment of patients from Seattle took place during active infection, with longitudinal follow-up. Sequencing was performed with immunoSEQ multiplex PCR; in TCRdb, only in-frame clones are kept and a portion is missing. The sample carries 75,000 to 90,000 clones, less than 95% recorded once. V is TRBV5-4 and J is TRBJ1-2; 8 bases fit TRBD1. Sequenced input: peripheral blood. This clonotype was obtained from a young man with COVID-19, enrolled during active disease. CDR3 bases: TGTGCCAGCAGCCCTGACAGGGGCCCGATATATGGCTACACCTTC. It translates to CASSPDRGPIYGYTF.